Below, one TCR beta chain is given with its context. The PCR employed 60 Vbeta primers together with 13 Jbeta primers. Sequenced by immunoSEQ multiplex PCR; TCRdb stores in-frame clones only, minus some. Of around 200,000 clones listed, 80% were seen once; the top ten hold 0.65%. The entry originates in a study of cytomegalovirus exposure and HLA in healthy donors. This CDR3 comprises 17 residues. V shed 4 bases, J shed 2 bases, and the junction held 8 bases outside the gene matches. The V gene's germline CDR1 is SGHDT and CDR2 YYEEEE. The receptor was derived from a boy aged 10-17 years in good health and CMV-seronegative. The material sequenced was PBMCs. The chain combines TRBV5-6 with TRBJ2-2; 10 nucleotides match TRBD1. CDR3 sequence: CASSRRDRGFNTGELFF. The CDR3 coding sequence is TGTGCCAGCAGCCGCCGGGACAGGGGCTTTAACACCGGGGAGCTGTTTTTT.